Ten or more counts support the clone carrying this T cell receptor (beta chain). Antigen: not known. The CDR3 has 15 residues. Germline assignment: CDR1 MNHEY and CDR2 SVGEGT. The V and J ends lost 3 bases and 3 bases respectively, with 12 bases between them. The source of the sample is a study of Graves' ophthalmopathy and Graves' hyperthyroidism. Overall study findings and caveats: In separating ophthalmopathy from stable hyperthyroidism, a 13-signature model achieved 85% to 90% sensitivity and 81.08% specificity.

Amplification of TCR beta CDR3 regions used RNA transcripts. Investigators did first-round RT-PCR with HTBI primers, then second-round multiplex PCR. TCRdb reprocessed the multiplex PCR reads with MiXCR, giving one entry per CDR3 protein. The sample shows some 390,000 distinct CDR3 sequences, about a sixth of them seen only once. With a duration under 3 months, ophthalmopathy in the donors showed moderate-to-severe activity, CAS ≥3 and NOSPECS ≥4. This chain connects TRBV6-2 or TRBV6-3 to TRBJ1-3, with D uncertain. Input material: peripheral blood. This receptor was obtained from a woman in her late teens or twenties with Graves' ophthalmopathy. In DNA form, the CDR3 reads TGTGCCAGCAGTTATAAGATTGGAGGTGGAAACACCATATATTTT. Encoded protein: CASSYKIGGGNTIYF.